Given below is one T cell receptor (beta chain) in context. The length of the CDR3 is 12 residues. Trimming shortened V by 3 bases and J by 6 bases, and 8 bases separated the two germline ends. Germline assignment: CDR1 MNHNS and CDR2 SASEGT. The sample belongs to a study of blood T cell repertoires in COVID-19. In the original workflow: Amplification of reference gene primers was used by the study to estimate nucleated cell counts. Sequencing was performed with immunoSEQ multiplex PCR; in TCRdb, only in-frame clones are kept and a portion is missing. That table is the source of V, J and clone size, and D and trimming were worked out from the DNA. This sample yields more than 90,000 clones, of which about 85% are seen a single time; 1.5% to 2% belongs to the top ten.

What was sequenced was peripheral blood. The clonotype was recovered from a woman aged 65 to 85 with active or convalescent COVID-19. This chain links TRBV6-1 with TRBJ1-1; D is unresolved. This chain's CDR3 is CASSDYIAEAFF. DNA for the CDR3: TGTGCCAGCAGTGATTATATCGCTGAAGCTTTCTTT.